This T cell receptor beta chain was sequenced in a study of T cell changes during pregnancy in multiple sclerosis. The table came from immunoSEQ multiplex PCR; TCRdb's copy has only in-frame clones and leaves some out. The table lists around 78,000 clones, about nine tenths of them singletons. V shed 5 bases and J 4 bases; nucleotides not matched to a gene: 9. Germline V gene sequence: CDR1 SEHNR, CDR2 FQNEAQ (reference sequence). This CDR3 is built from 18 residues. The origin of this receptor is a female donor in good health, enrolled as a control in a pregnancy study. V and J are TRBV7-9 and TRBJ2-2; 14 nucleotides agree with TRBD2. The sample in question was peripheral blood, obtained in the third trimester of pregnancy. The CDR3 region is CASSTRLAGGPVTGELFF. CDR3 nucleotides: TGTGCCAGCAGCACCCGACTAGCGGGGGGGCCCGTCACCGGGGAGCTGTTTTTT.